This TCR beta chain originates from a study of T cell repertoires in ileal Crohn's disease. About the research overall: Patients had a median approximately 8-year disease duration, and approximately 35% were active smokers. Per sample, roughly 0.5 micrograms of biopsy DNA were TCRB immunosequenced.

Time point defined: inflamed ileum from the surgical specimen. Losses at the gene ends were 5 bases for V and 11 bases for J; bases not matched to a gene: 15. CDR3 length: 14 amino acids. CDR1 SQVTM and CDR2 ANQGSEA come from the germline V gene. Sequencing used immunoSEQ multiplex PCR; TCRdb keeps in-frame clones, though not all of them. The profile shows about 16,000 clones, about 92% of them singletons. The J gene is TRBJ2-3, the V gene TRBV29-1; the match to TRBD1 covers 8 bases. The receptor was isolated from an adult with Crohn's disease. The sequenced sample consisted of ileal tissue. In DNA form, the CDR3 reads TGCAGCGTTCTCAGGGGGCCCCCGGAGAAAATGCAGTATTTT. Its protein product is CSVLRGPPEKMQYF.